Following are 3 T cell receptor beta chains from one sample sequenced in a study of beta chain features in type 1 diabetes. TCRB transcripts that were expressed got sequenced, as all of the isolated RNA had been reverse transcribed. TCRdb keeps only in-frame clones here, not all; method: immunoSEQ multiplex PCR. The sample holds hundreds of thousands of clones, 14% seen once. Sequenced sample: central memory CD4+ T cells from blood. Receptors originate from a man aged 30 to 45 in good health.

CDR3 nucleotides: TGTGCCAGCCGGATCGCAGATACGCAGTATTTT. Translated, it gives CASRIADTQYF. The gene calls are TRBV2 and TRBJ2-3; D ambiguous. Trimming removed 8 bases at V and 4 bases at J, with 7 bases between. Germline CDR1 and CDR2: SNHLY and FYNNEI. The CDR3 is made up of 11 amino acids.

This clone has at least ten counts. The V call is TRBV5-1, the J call TRBJ2-1, with D possibly TRBD2 on 6 matching bases. Trimming took 2 bases from V and 3 from J, leaving 12 bases between them. This CDR3 is 15 amino acids long. Germline assignment: CDR1 SGHRS and CDR2 YFSETQ. This chain's CDR3 is CASSLTGENYNEQFF. In DNA form, the CDR3 reads TGCGCCAGCAGCTTAACGGGGGAAAACTACAATGAGCAGTTCTTC.

The table lists this clone with a few counts. The chain has TRBV18 and TRBJ2-7; 11 bases fit TRBD1. V lost 3 bases and J lost 3; bases outside the gene matches: 4. In germline, CDR1 is KGHSH, CDR2 LQKENI. CDR3 length equals 15 residues. The CDR3 DNA sequence: TGTGCCAGCTCACCGGGGGGACAGGGGGTCTACGAGCAGTACTTC. As protein: CASSPGGQGVYEQYF.